This T cell receptor beta chain was identified during a study of T cell repertoires in ileal Crohn's disease. Across the whole study: At surgery, 30% to 35% of patients smoked, with median disease duration around 8 years. Thiopurines (around 11) or anti-TNF agents (more than 17) were given postoperatively to about half.

Generated by immunoSEQ multiplex PCR, the TCRdb table keeps only in-frame clones and is missing some. The sample lists 15,000 to 20,000 clones; roughly 91% were seen once. Per germline, CDR1 SGHAT and CDR2 FQNNGV. The CDR3 is 13 residues long. The V end lost 6 bases, the J end lost 10 bases, and 13 bases lay between the germline ends. This clone was picked up a small number of times. Included were adult ileal or ileocolonic Crohn's patients indicated for ileocolonic resection. The sample was ileal tissue. The chain is built from TRBV11-2 and TRBJ1-6; possibly TRBD1 for D (6 bases). The receptor's source is an adult with Crohn's disease. The CDR3 coding sequence is TGTGCCAGCAGTCAGGGGAGGGAATCACCCCTCCACTTT. As protein: CASSQGRESPLHF.